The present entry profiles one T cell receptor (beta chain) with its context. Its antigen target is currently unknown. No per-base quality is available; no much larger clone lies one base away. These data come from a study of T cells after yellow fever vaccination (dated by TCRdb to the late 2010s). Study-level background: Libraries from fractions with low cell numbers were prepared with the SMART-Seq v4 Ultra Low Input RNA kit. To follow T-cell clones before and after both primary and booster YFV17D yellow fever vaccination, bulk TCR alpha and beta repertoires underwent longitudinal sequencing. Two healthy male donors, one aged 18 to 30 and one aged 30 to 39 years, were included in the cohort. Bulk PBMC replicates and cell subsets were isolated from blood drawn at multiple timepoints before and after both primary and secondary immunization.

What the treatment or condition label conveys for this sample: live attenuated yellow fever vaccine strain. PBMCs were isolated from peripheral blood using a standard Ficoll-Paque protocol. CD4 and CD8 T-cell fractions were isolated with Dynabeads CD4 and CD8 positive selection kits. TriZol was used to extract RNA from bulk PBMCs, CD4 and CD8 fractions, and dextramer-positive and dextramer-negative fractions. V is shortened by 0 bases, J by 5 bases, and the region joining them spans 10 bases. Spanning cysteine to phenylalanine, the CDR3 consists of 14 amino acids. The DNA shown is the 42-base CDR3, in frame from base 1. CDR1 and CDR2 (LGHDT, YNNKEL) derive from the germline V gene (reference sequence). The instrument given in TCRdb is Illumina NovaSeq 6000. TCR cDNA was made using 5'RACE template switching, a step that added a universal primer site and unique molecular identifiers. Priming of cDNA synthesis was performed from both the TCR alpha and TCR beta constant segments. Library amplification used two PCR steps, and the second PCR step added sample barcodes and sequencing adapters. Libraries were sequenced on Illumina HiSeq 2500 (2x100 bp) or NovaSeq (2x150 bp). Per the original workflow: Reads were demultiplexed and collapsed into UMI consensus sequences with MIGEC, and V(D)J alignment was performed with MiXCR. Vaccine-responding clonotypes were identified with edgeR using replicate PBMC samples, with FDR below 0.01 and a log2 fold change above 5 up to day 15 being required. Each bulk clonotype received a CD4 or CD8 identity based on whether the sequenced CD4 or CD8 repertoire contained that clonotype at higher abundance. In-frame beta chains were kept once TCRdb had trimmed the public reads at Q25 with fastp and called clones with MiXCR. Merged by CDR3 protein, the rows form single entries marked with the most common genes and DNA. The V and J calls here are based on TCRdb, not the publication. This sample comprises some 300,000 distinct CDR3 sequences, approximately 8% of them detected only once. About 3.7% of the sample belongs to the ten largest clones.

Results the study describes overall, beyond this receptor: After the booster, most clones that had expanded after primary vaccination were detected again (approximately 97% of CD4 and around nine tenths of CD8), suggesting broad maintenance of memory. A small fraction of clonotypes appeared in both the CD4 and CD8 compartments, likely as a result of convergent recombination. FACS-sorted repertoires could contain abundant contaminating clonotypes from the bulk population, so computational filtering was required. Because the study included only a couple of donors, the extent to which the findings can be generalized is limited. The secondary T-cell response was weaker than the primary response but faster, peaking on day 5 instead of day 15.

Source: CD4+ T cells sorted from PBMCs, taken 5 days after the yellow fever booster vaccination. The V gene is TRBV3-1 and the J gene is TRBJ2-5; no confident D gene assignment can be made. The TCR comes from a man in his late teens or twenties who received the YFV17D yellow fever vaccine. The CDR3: CASSQDIATETQYF. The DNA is TGTGCCAGCAGCCAAGATATAGCCACGGAGACCCAGTACTTC.